One and the same sample provided the 27 T cell receptor beta chains below, sequenced in a study of cytomegalovirus exposure and HLA in healthy donors. Researchers ran the PCR with 60 Vbeta and 13 Jbeta primers. TCRdb's copy holds only in-frame clones and misses some; the assay was immunoSEQ multiplex PCR. Of a few hundred thousand clones in the sample, approximately 91% are singletons; the top ten hold 1.5% to 2%. Sample: PBMCs. Source of these receptors: a girl aged 2 to 9 in good health and CMV-seronegative.

This rearrangement joins TRBV7-6 to TRBJ2-7; 9 bases agree with TRBD1. Losses at the gene ends were 5 bases for V and 4 bases for J; bases not matched to a gene: 6. The CDR3 has 14 amino acids. Per germline, CDR1 SGHVS and CDR2 FNYEAQ. This CDR3 reads CASSKGTGPYEQYF. In DNA, the CDR3 is TGTGCCAGCAGCAAGGGGACAGGGCCTTACGAGCAGTACTTC.

The genes are TRBV5-6 and TRBJ1-2; perhaps TRBD1 as D (6 bases). This CDR3 is 15 amino acids long. V lost 0 bases and J 5 bases, leaving 14 bases between the germline ends. The germline CDR1 and CDR2 sequences are SGHDT and YYEEEE. The CDR3 nucleotides read TGTGCCAGCAGCTTGGGACGACAGGCCTCTTATGGCTACACCTTC. The encoded protein is CASSLGRQASYGYTF.

The rearrangement links TRBV5-1 to TRBJ2-1; D is possibly TRBD2 (7 bases). The CDR3 runs to 18 residues. The germline V gene encodes CDR1 SGHRS and CDR2 YFSETQ. V gave up 4 bases and J gave up 0 bases, with 20 bases separating them. CDR3 sequence reads: CASSLPGGGGPSYNEQFF. CDR3 coding DNA: TGCGCCAGCAGCCTCCCGGGTGGCGGGGGCCCCTCCTACAATGAGCAGTTCTTC.

The V gene is TRBV7-2, the J gene TRBJ2-5, with D possibly matching TRBD2 (5 bases). Trimming cost V 2 bases and J 1 base, with 11 bases left between them. CDR1 SGHTA and CDR2 FQGNSA come from the germline V gene. The CDR3 spans 15 residues. CDR3 protein: CASSLTLRAQETQYF. Written as DNA, the CDR3 is TGTGCCAGCAGCTTAACCCTGCGGGCCCAAGAGACCCAGTACTTC.

The J gene is TRBJ1-4, the V gene TRBV9, with D unclear. With 1 base removed from V and 0 bases from J, the gap between germline ends came to 7 bases. The CDR3 extends over 15 amino acids. CDR1 SGDLS and CDR2 YYNGEE come from the germline V gene. CDR3 nucleotides: TGTGCCAGCAGCGTACACATGACAACTAATGAAAAACTGTTTTTT. Translating gives CASSVHMTTNEKLFF.

The chain is built from TRBV2 and TRBJ1-1, with TRBD1 identical over 9 bases. After removal of 4 bases from V and 4 bases from J, the junction contained 7 bases not matched to a gene. This CDR3 region has 15 residues. The V gene's germline CDR1 is SNHLY and CDR2 FYNNEI. CDR3 residues: CASSVPGQGRTEAFF. The CDR3 nucleotides read TGTGCCAGCAGTGTACCCGGACAGGGGCGCACTGAAGCTTTCTTT.

About this clone itself: The junction shows a germline mismatch at one end, possibly a read error. The CDR3 coding sequence is TGTTCCAGCAGCCCTAGGACAGGGGTTGGGGCCAACGTCCTGACTTTC. Protein: CSSSPRTGVGANVLTF. The chain couples TRBV7-9 to TRBJ2-6, with TRBD1 identical over 9 bases. Germline loops: CDR1 SEHNR, CDR2 FQNEAQ (reference sequence). The length of the CDR3 is 16 residues.

The J gene is TRBJ2-7, the V gene TRBV11-2; 7 bases align to TRBD2. V gave up 5 bases and J gave up 1 base; unmatched junction bases: 11. CDR1 SGHAT and CDR2 FQNNGV come from the germline V gene. The CDR3 is 16 amino acids. The chain's CDR3 is CASSPGGLGPSYEQYF. CDR3 bases: TGTGCCAGCAGCCCCGGCGGACTAGGACCTTCCTACGAGCAGTACTTC.

The V call is TRBV7-2, the J call TRBJ2-5; TRBD2 might be the D (5 bases). The germline V and J ends were trimmed by 4 bases and 2 bases, with 14 bases remaining between them. CDR1 and CDR2 (germline): SGHTA, FQGNSA. CDR3 length: 15 amino acids. CDR3 in amino acids: CASSWPPGLQETQYF. CDR3 in DNA: TGTGCCAGCAGCTGGCCCCCCGGACTTCAAGAGACCCAGTACTTC.

V is TRBV29-1 and J is TRBJ2-2; TRBD1 matches at 7 bases. CDR3 size: 12 residues. Germline V CDR1 and CDR2: SQVTM, ANQGSEA. With 6 bases clipped from V and 3 bases from J, the junction kept 1 base outside the gene matches. In DNA form, the CDR3 reads TGCAGCGTAAGGGGGCACACCGGGGAGCTGTTTTTT. It specifies CSVRGHTGELFF.

The V and J genes are TRBV27 and TRBJ2-7; 7 nucleotides match TRBD2. CDR3 size: 14 residues. The V and J ends lost 3 bases and 4 bases, in that order; junction bases with no gene match: 6. From germline, CDR1 is MNHEY and CDR2 SMNVEV (reference sequence). CDR3 DNA: TGTGCCAGCAGTTTCCTAGCGGAACCTTACGAGCAGTACTTC. Its translation is CASSFLAEPYEQYF.

This rearrangement joins TRBV15 to TRBJ1-5; the D is unclear. The CDR3 length is 15 residues. The germline CDR1 and CDR2 sequences are LNHNV and YYDKDF (reference sequence). Trimming removed 0 bases at V and 4 bases at J, with 10 bases between. The CDR3 DNA reads as TGTGCCACCAGCAGAGATCACGGGGAAAATCAGCCCCAGCATTTT. This codes for CATSRDHGENQPQHF.

CDR3 region: CASSFGNTEAFF. The CDR3 bases are TGTGCCAGCAGCTTTGGCAACACTGAAGCTTTCTTT. The chain couples TRBV11-2 to TRBJ1-1; D gene uncertain. The CDR3 has 12 amino acids. Trimming removed 3 bases from V and 2 bases from J, with 4 bases in between. CDR1 is SGHAT and CDR2 is FQNNGV in the germline V gene.

The rearrangement uses TRBV29-1 and TRBJ1-1; D is possibly TRBD1 (6 bases). The CDR3 is 14 residues long. The ends were cut back, 2 bases at V and 7 bases at J, with 17 bases in the middle. Germline assignment: CDR1 SQVTM and CDR2 ANQGSEA. The CDR3 reads CSVERGSRGVEAFF. The CDR3 DNA reads as TGCAGCGTTGAAAGGGGGAGCAGGGGAGTTGAAGCTTTCTTT. Looking up the rest from reference TRBV29-1 and TRBJ1-1 gives the full variable domain: SAVISQKPSRDICQRGTSLTIQCQVDSQVTMMFWYRQQPGQSLTLIATANQGSEATYESGFVIDKFPISRPNLTFSTLTVSNMSPEDSSIYLCSVERGSRGVEAFFGQGTRLTVV.

J is TRBJ1-1 and V is TRBV29-1, with D unresolved. Germline lookup yields CDR1 SQVTM and CDR2 ANQGSEA. The CDR3 has 13 amino acids. Deletions cut 5 bases from V and 0 bases from J, with 10 bases between. CDR3 region: CSVLQRLNTEAFF. CDR3 sequence (DNA): TGCAGCGTTTTACAGAGATTGAACACTGAAGCTTTCTTT.

The J gene is TRBJ2-5, the V gene TRBV5-1; TRBD1 matches at 8 bases. V was pared by 3 bases and J by 5 bases, with 6 bases of the junction left unmatched. The CDR3 has 14 residues. Per germline, CDR1 SGHRS and CDR2 YFSETQ. The CDR3 DNA sequence: TGCGCCAGCAGCTCCGGACAGGGTGTCGAGACCCAGTACTTC. Residues: CASSSGQGVETQYF.

In this sample, this clone turned up once. The chain uses TRBV28 and TRBJ2-2; 10 bases align to TRBD1. Trimming at V came to 5 bases and at J to 5 bases, leaving 14 bases not matched to a gene. Germline lookup yields CDR1 MDHEN and CDR2 SYDVKM. This CDR3 is 18 amino acids long. CDR3 bases: TGTGCCAGCAGTCCCCAGACAGGGGGCGCCGATCGGACCGGGGAGCTGTTTTTT. Translation: CASSPQTGGADRTGELFF.

This rearrangement joins TRBV5-6 to TRBJ2-3; D ambiguous. The V gene lost 2 bases and the J gene lost 3 bases, with 4 bases spanning the gap. The CDR3 length is 12 residues. The germline CDR1 and CDR2 sequences are SGHDT and YYEEEE. In nucleotides, the CDR3 is TGTGCCAGCAGCTTTAATACAGATACGCAGTATTTT. This codes for CASSFNTDTQYF. The complete variable domain, with remaining parts taken from reference TRBV5-6 and TRBJ2-3, reads DAGVTQSPTHLIKTRGQQVTLRCSPKSGHDTVSWYQQALGQGPQFIFQYYEEEERQRGNFPDRFSGHQFPNYSSELNVNALLLGDSALYLCASSFNTDTQYFGPGTRLTVL.

The gene calls are TRBV6-1 and TRBJ1-1; no reliable D call. Germline-derived CDR1 and CDR2 are MNHNS and SASEGT. The CDR3 length is 11 residues. Trimming left V 7 bases short and J 9 bases short, with 12 bases between. The CDR3 protein is CASTTSRQAFF. The CDR3 DNA reads as TGTGCCAGCACCACCAGTCGTCAAGCTTTCTTT.

V is TRBV4-1 and J is TRBJ2-3; maybe TRBD2 (7 bases). Germline-derived CDR1 and CDR2 are MGHRA and YSYEKL. V was pared by 0 bases and J by 2 bases, with 18 bases between. This CDR3 comprises 18 residues. CDR3 DNA sequence: TGCGCCAGCAGCCAAGATCGGGGGGCTCCCAGACCCACAGATACGCAGTATTTT. It yields the protein CASSQDRGAPRPTDTQYF.

This chain links TRBV6-5 with TRBJ2-1; 7 nucleotides match TRBD2. J was trimmed by 7 bases and V by 6 bases; bases with no gene match: 6. The CDR3 runs 13 residues. CDR1 is MNHEY, CDR2 SVGAGI, per germline. The CDR3, as DNA: TGTGCCAGCAGAGGACTAGTCGAGAATGAGCAGTTCTTC. Amino acids: CASRGLVENEQFF.

The chain has TRBV6-1 and TRBJ1-1; no clear D gene. Trimming removed 7 bases from V and 3 bases from J, with 15 bases in between. The CDR3 runs 14 residues. In germline, CDR1 is MNHNS, CDR2 SASEGT. The CDR3 here is CASIPRIPDTEAFF. In nucleotides, the CDR3 is TGTGCCAGCATCCCTAGGATCCCGGACACTGAAGCTTTCTTT.

Concerning this clone itself: Other DNA sequences in the same sample also yield this CDR3. This chain links TRBV7-2 with TRBJ2-1; D gene uncertain. The CDR3 loop spans 11 amino acids. Germline values: CDR1 SGHTA, CDR2 FQGNSA. Trimming took off 1 base at V and 9 bases at J, with 4 bases between the two ends. In DNA, the CDR3 is TGTGCCAGCAGCTTAGGCGGTGAGCAGTTCTTC. Translated, it gives CASSLGGEQFF. The full variable domain, in which reference TRBV7-2 and TRBJ2-1 provide the parts outside the CDR3, is GAGVSQSPSNKVTEKGKDVELRCDPISGHTALYWYRQSLGQGLEFLIYFQGNSAPDKSGLPSDRFSAERTGGSVSTLTIQRTQQEDSAVYLCASSLGGEQFFGPGTRLTVL.

The chain recombines TRBV6-5 with TRBJ2-3, with 15 bases identical to TRBD2. Germline V gene data show CDR1 as MNHEY and CDR2 as SVGAGI. J gave up 6 bases and V 6 bases, and 4 bases lay outside the gene matches. The CDR3 is made up of 15 amino acids. CDR3: CASRYGLAGGDTQYF. The DNA of the CDR3 is TGTGCCAGCAGATATGGACTAGCGGGAGGGGATACGCAGTATTTT.

This rearrangement joins TRBV18 to TRBJ2-1, with 9 bases matching TRBD1. The CDR3 runs to 15 residues. The germline V gene has CDR1 KGHSH and CDR2 LQKENI. V shed 2 bases, J shed 2 bases, and the junction held 1 base outside the gene matches. The CDR3 protein is CASSPRDRAYNEQFF. The CDR3 coding sequence is TGTGCCAGCTCACCAAGGGACAGGGCCTACAATGAGCAGTTCTTC.

This chain joins TRBV7-2 and TRBJ1-1; tentatively, D is TRBD1 (5 bases). The CDR3 runs 14 residues. Per the germline V gene, CDR1 is SGHTA and CDR2 is FQGNSA. The germline V and J ends were trimmed by 5 bases and 5 bases, with 15 bases remaining between them. For the CDR3, the DNA is TGTGCCAGCAGCCCGGCGGGACTGGGGACTGAAGCTTTCTTT. It specifies CASSPAGLGTEAFF. The entire variable domain, with the rest obtained from reference TRBV7-2 and TRBJ1-1, is as follows: GAGVSQSPSNKVTEKGKDVELRCDPISGHTALYWYRQSLGQGLEFLIYFQGNSAPDKSGLPSDRFSAERTGGSVSTLTIQRTQQEDSAVYLCASSPAGLGTEAFFGQGTRLTVV.

J is TRBJ2-5 and V is TRBV5-4, with a weak D call TRBD1 (6 bases). The CDR3 is 16 amino acids. CDR1 and CDR2 from the germline V gene are SGHNT and YYREEE (reference sequence). The V end was cut by 4 bases, the J end by 5 bases, with 21 bases between. CDR3 nucleotides: TGTGCCAGCAGCGAATACCTACAGGGTAAGAAGGAGACCCAGTACTTC. Encoded protein: CASSEYLQGKKETQYF.